This is a list of T cell receptor beta chains from one sample in a study of cytomegalovirus exposure and HLA in healthy donors. TCRdb's copy holds only in-frame clones and misses some; the assay was immunoSEQ multiplex PCR. The table lists 150,000 to 250,000 clones. The material sequenced was PBMCs. These receptor sequences come from a boy younger than 18 in good health and CMV-seronegative. CDR3s include the opening cysteine and the closing phenylalanine or tryptophan. Fields, in order: J gene, V gene, CDR3 protein.

>TRBJ2-5|TRBV28
CASSPLDRKETQYF
>TRBJ2-2|TRBV9
CASSEEVEVGELFF
>TRBJ1-4|TRBV28
CASRQTATNEKLFF
>TRBJ2-7|TRBV7-2
CASSFRGTYEQYF
>TRBJ1-2|TRBV6-5
CATIETGRYGYTF
>TRBJ2-7|TRBV6-6
CASSYPEVVPSYEQYF
>TRBJ1-6|TRBV6-5
CASSYSFQGSSPLHF
>TRBJ2-7|TRBV7-5
CARSPRAGGGGADEQYF
>TRBJ2-7|TRBV6-5
CASTDGGGRYEQYF
>TRBJ1-3|TRBV19
CASSIWRSDTIYF
>TRBJ1-1|TRBV28
CASKSGGNTEAFF
>TRBJ1-6|TRBV21-1
CASSKAGGTYNSPLHF
>TRBJ2-4|TRBV18
CASSPPVVAKNIQYF
>TRBJ2-7|TRBV19
CASSTQRTGTYEQYF
>TRBJ2-4|TRBV28
CASSLRGAKNIQYF
>TRBJ1-2|TRBV28
CASSLLAGGNLGYGYTF
>TRBJ1-4|TRBV9
CASSDGTGGEKLFF
>TRBJ1-2|TRBV4-1
CATHQAPGYGYTF
>TRBJ2-7|TRBV9
CASSKEGGPYEQYF
>TRBJ2-7|TRBV5-1
CASSPTGVGEQYF
>TRBJ2-1|TRBV5-6
CASSPEPDTNSYNEQFF
>TRBJ1-1|TRBV11-3
CASSGQDTEAFF
>TRBJ1-1|TRBV6-6
CASSKQGNTEAFF
>TRBJ2-7|TRBV30
CAWSVRGPGYEQYF
>TRBJ2-7|TRBV19
CASSSGVRAASYEQYF
>TRBJ2-1|TRBV10-3
CAISERGSENEQFF
>TRBJ1-4|TRBV4-3
CASSPKQGDEKLFF
>TRBJ2-2|TRBV9
CASSSTGGELFF
>TRBJ2-7|TRBV19
CATRAGTNSYEQYF
>TRBJ2-7|TRBV6-5
CASSPLGGLSYEQYF
>TRBJ1-6|TRBV7-6
CASSATSRVYNSPLHF
>TRBJ2-2|TRBV11-3
CASSLYTGELFF
>TRBJ2-7|TRBV28
CASSQTGRTRLSLGMQYF
>TRBJ1-5|TRBV19
CASRPEVGGNQPQHF
>TRBJ2-3|TRBV7-8
CASRERGRTDTQYF
>TRBJ1-2|TRBV13
CASSLSGRGYTF
>TRBJ1-6|TRBV18
CASSLDSLNSPLHF
>TRBJ1-3|TRBV29-1
CSAETDSGNTIYF
>TRBJ2-1|TRBV2
CASSVLHIYNEQFF
>TRBJ2-5|TRBV27
CASSLYHGETQYF
>TRBJ2-4|TRBV5-1
CASSLHEKNIQYF
>TRBJ2-3|TRBV2
CASSDRGTDTQYF
>TRBJ1-1|TRBV19
CASREGLNTEAFF
>TRBJ2-1|TRBV2
CASREWTSGREQFF
>TRBJ2-5|TRBV27
CASSRTGFVETQYF
>TRBJ1-5|TRBV6-6
CASSYPQNSNQPQHF
>TRBJ1-2|TRBV1
CTSSAGEANYGYTF
>TRBJ2-3|TRBV7-2
CASSRTGGRPDTQYF
>TRBJ1-1|TRBV5-1
CASSFVSRDTEAFF
>TRBJ2-7|TRBV11-2
CASSSLYGSIVYGQYF
>TRBJ1-1|TRBV18
CASSPPFREPPEAFF
>TRBJ1-1|TRBV7-6
CASSFRQNTEAFF